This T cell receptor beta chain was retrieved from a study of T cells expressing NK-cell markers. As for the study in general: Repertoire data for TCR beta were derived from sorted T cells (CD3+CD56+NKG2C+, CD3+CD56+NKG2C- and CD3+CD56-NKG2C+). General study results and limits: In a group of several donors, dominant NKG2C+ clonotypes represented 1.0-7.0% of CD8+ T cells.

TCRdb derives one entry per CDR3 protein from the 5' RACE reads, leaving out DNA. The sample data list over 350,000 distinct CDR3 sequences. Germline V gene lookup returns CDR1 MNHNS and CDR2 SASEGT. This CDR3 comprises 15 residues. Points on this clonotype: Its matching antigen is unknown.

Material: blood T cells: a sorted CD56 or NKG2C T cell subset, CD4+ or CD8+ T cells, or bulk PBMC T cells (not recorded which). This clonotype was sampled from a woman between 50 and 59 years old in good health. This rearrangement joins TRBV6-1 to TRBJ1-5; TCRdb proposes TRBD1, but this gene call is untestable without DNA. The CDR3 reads CASSGWGGSNQPQHF.